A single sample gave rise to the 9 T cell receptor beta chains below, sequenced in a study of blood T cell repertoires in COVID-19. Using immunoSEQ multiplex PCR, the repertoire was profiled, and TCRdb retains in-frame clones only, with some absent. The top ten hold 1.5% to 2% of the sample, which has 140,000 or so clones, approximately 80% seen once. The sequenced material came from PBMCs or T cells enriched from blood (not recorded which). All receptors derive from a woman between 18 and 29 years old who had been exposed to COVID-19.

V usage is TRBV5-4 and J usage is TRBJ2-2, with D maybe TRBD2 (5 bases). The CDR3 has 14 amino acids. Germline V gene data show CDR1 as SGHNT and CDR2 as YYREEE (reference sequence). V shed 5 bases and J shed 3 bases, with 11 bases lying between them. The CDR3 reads CASSRSGYTGELFF. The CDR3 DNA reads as TGTGCCAGCAGTCGGAGCGGATACACCGGGGAGCTGTTTTTT.

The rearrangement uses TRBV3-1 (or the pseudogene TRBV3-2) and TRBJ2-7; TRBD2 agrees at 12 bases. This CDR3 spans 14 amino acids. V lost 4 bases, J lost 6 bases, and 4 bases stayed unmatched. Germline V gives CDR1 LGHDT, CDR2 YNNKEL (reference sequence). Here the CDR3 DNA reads TGTGCCAGCAGCCCCGGACTAGCGGGAATCGAGCAGTACTTC. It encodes CASSPGLAGIEQYF.

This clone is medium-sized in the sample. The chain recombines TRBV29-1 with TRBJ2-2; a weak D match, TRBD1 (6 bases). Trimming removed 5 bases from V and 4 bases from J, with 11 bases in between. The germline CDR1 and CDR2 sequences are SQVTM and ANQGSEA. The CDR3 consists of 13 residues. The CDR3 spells CSVTGHPTGELFF. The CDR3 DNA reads TGCAGCGTTACGGGACACCCCACCGGGGAGCTGTTTTTT.

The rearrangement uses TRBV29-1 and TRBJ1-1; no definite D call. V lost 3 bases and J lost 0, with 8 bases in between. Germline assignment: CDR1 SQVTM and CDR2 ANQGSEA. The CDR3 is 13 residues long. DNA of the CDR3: TGCAGCGTTGAGAGGGTGTTGAACACTGAAGCTTTCTTT. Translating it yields CSVERVLNTEAFF.

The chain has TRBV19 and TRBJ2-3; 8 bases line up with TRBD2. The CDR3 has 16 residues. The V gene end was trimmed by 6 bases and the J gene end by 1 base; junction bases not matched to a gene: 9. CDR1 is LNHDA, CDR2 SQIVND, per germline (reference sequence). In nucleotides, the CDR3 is TGTGCCAGTAGCCCCGCTAAGACTAGCGGCACAGATACGCAGTATTTT. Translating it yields CASSPAKTSGTDTQYF.

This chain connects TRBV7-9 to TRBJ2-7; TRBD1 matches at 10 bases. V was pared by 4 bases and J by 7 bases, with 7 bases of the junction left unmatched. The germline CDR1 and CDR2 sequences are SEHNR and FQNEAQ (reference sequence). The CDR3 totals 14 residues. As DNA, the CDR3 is TGTGCCAGCAGCTCGGGACAGGGGTTTCTAGAGCAGTACTTC. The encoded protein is CASSSGQGFLEQYF.

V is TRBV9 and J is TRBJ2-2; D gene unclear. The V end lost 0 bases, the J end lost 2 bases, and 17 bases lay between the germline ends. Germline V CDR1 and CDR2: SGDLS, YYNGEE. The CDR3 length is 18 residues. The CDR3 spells CASSVAMGSRANTGELFF. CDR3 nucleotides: TGTGCCAGCAGCGTAGCTATGGGCTCCCGAGCTAACACCGGGGAGCTGTTTTTT.

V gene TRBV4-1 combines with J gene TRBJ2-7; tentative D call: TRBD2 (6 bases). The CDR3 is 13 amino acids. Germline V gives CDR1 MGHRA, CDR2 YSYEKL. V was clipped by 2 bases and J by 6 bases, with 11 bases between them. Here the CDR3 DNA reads TGCGCCAGCAGCCAACCCGGTAGCGGCGAGCAGTACTTC. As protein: CASSQPGSGEQYF.

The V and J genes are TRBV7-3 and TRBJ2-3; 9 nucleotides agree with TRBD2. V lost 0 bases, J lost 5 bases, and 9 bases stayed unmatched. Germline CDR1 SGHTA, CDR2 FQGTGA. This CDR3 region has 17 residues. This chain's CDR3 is CASSLTRVAGDLDTQYF. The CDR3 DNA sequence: TGTGCCAGCAGCTTAACGCGGGTAGCGGGAGATTTAGATACGCAGTATTTT.